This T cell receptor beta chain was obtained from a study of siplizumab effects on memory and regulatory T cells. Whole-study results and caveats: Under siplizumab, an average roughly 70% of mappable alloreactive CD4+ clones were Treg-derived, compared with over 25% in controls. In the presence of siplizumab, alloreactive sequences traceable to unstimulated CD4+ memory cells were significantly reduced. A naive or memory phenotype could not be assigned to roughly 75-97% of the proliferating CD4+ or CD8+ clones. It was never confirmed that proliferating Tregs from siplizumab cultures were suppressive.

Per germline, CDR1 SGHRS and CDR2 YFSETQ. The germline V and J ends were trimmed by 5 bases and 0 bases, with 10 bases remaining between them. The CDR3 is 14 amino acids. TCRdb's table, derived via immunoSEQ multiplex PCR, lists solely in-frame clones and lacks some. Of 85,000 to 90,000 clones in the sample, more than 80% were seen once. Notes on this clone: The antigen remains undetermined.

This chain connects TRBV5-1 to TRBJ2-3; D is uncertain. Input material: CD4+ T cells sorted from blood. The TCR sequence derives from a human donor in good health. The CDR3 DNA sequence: TGCGCCAGCAGACGTCAGATCAGCACAGATACGCAGTATTTT. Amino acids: CASRRQISTDTQYF. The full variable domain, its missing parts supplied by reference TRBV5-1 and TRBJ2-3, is KAGVTQTPRYLIKTRGQQVTLSCSPISGHRSVSWYQQTPGQGLQFLFEYFSETQRNKGNFPGRFSGRQFSNSRSEMNVSTLELGDSALYLCASRRQISTDTQYFGPGTRLTVL.